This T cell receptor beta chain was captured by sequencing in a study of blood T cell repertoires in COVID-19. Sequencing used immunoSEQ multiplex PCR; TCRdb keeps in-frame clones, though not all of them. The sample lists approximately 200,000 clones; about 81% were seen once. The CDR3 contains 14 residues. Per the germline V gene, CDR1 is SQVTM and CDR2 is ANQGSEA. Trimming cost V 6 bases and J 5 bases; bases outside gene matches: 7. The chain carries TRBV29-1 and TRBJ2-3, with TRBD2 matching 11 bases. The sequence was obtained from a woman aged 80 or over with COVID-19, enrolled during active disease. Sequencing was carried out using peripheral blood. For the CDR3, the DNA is TGCAGCGTAGGTAGCGGGGGGGCTGGAGATACGCAGTATTTT. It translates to CSVGSGGAGDTQYF.